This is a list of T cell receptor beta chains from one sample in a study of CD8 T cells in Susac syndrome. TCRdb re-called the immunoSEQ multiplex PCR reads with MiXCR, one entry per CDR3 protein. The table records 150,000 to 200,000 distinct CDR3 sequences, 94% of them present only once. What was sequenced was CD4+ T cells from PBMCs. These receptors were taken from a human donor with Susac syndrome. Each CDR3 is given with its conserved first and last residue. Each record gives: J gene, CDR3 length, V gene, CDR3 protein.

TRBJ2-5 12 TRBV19 CASGYREETQYF
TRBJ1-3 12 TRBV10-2 CASSESKNTIYF
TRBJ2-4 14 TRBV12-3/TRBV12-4 CASTTGRAKNIQYF
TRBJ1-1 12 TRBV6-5 CASSSLASRRVF
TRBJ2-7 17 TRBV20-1 CSARGTGGTPYSYEQYF
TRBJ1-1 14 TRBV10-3 CAIREETGFTEAFF
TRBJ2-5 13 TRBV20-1 CSARSGTGKTQYF
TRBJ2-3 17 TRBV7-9 CASSPPLAGGPSDTQYF
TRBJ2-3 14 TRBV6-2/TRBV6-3 CASSPGGEADTQYF
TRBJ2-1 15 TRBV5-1 CASSLPGTGDNEQFF
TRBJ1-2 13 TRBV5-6 CASSLNRDFGYTF
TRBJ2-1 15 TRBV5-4 CASSADRGRMSEQFF
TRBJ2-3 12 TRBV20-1 CSARVMALTQYF
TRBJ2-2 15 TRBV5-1 CASSLVHSNTGELFF
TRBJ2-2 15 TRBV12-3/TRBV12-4 CASSLAGSRSGELFF
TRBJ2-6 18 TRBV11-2 CASSLRGGQISGANVLTF
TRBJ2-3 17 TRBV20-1 CSATGLAGGEPTDTQYF
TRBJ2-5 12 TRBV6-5 CASSYSGETQYF
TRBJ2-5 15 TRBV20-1 CSAERGTGGVETQYF
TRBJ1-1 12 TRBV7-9 CASSSRRTEAFF
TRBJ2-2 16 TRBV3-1 CASSQFGTANTGELFF
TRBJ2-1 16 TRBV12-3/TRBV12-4 CASSTAYRGLGNEQFF
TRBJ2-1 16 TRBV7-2 CASSSRSGGARYEQFF
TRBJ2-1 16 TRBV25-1 CASSGPGQGAGNEQFF
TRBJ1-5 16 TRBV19 CASSMPIKGENQPQHF
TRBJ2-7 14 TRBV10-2 CASSERDRGLEQYF
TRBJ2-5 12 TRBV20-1 CSAMWGQETQYF
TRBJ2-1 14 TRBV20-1 CSAIRLVNANEQFF
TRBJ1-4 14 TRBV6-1 CASSSGTADEKLFF
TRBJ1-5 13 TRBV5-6 CASSRTGNQPQHF
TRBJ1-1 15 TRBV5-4 CASSPPGTGNTEAFF
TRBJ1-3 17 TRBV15 CATSRALLTVSGNTIYF
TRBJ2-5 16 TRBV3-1 CASSQDRPGGLETQYF
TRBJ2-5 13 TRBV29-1 CSAPGRLRETQYF
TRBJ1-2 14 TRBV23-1 CASSHPGPPYGYTF
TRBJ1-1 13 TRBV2 CASHPLGDTEAFF
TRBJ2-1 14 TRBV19 CASRRTGGHNEQFF
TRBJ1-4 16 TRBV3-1 CASSPKIQGFSEKLFF
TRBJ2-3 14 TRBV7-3 CASSARGPADTQYF
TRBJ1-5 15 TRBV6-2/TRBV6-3 CASSSRDRGVQPQHF
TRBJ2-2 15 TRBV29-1 CSYYGTGGNTGELFF
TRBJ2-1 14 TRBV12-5 CASGPGTTYNEQFF
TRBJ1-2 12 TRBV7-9 CASSPNMDGYTF
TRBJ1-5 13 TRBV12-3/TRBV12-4 CASSPRTPMAQHF
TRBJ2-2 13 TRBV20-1 CSATTGVIGELFF
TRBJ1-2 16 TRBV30 CAWSVGLGQAPYGYTF
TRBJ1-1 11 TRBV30 CAWIRGANAFF
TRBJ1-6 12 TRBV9 CASRGANSPLHF
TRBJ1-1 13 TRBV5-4 CASSLSPKDEAFF
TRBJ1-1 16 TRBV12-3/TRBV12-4 CASSSWTGSMNTEAFF
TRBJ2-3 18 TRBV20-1 CSANTGRMRHPFTDTQYF
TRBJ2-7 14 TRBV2 CASSVGQGSDEQYF
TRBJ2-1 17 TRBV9 CASSVVVAGAADNEQFF
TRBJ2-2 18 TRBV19 CASSPNLAGATNTGELFF
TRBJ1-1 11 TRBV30 CAWGDRGEAFF